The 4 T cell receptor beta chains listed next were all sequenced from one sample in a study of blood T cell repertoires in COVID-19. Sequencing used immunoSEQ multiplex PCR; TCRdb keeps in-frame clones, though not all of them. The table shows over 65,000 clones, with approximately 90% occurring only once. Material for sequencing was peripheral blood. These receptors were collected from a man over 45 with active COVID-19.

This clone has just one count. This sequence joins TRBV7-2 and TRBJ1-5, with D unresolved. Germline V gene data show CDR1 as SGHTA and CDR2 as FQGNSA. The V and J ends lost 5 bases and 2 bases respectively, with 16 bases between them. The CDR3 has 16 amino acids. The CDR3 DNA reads TGTGCCAGCAGCCCTCAAGGAGGCTGGGGCAATCAGCCCCAGCATTTT. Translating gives CASSPQGGWGNQPQHF.

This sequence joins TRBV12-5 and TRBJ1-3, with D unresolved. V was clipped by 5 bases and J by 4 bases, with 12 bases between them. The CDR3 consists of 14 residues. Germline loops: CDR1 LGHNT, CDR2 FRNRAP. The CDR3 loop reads CASGGRAGGNTIYF. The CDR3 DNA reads TGTGCTAGTGGTGGGAGGGCAGGAGGAAACACCATATATTTT.

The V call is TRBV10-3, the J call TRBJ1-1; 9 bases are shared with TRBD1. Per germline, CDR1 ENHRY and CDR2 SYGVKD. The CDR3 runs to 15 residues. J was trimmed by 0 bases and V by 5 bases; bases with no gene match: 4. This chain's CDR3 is CAISKTGGMNTEAFF. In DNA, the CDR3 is TGTGCCATCAGTAAGACAGGGGGGATGAACACTGAAGCTTTCTTT.

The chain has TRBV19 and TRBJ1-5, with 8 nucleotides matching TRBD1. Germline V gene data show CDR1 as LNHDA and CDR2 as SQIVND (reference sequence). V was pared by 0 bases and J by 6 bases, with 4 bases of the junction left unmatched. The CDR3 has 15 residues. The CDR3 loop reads CASSIEDRGGQPQHF. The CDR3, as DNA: TGTGCCAGTAGTATAGAAGACAGGGGAGGTCAGCCCCAGCATTTT.